This T cell receptor (beta chain) was retrieved from a study of cytomegalovirus exposure and HLA in healthy donors. Regarding the study as a whole: In an earlier analysis, in 587 donors, most V segments appeared productive either ~90% or ~30% of the time. In all likelihood, a cluster of highly shared sequence variants was a sequencing artifact. The authors confirmed in vitro that a few CMV-associated chains were specific for CMV antigens.

About this clone: Its antigen is unknown.

The CDR3 has 12 amino acids. V lost 10 bases, J lost 8 bases, and 17 bases lay in between. Germline-derived CDR1 and CDR2 are MNHNY and SVGAGI (reference sequence). PCR was performed using 60 Vbeta and 13 Jbeta primers. Original processing methods: In a later analysis, some 80 million unique TCR beta chains included roughly 11 million shared by two or more donors. TCRdb keeps only in-frame clones here, not all; method: immunoSEQ multiplex PCR. V and J calls plus clone size are reproduced from that table; the DNA served to infer D and trimming. The data contain just over 150,000 clones, approximately 81% of them seen just once; the ten biggest clones take up around 1.9%.

The chain combines TRBV6-6 with TRBJ1-1; no clear D gene. This clonotype was obtained from a man aged 18 to 30 in good health and CMV-seronegative. Sequencing was carried out using PBMCs. CDR3 residues: CATVMAGNEAFF. The CDR3 region has the DNA TGTGCCACCGTTATGGCGGGGAACGAAGCTTTCTTT.